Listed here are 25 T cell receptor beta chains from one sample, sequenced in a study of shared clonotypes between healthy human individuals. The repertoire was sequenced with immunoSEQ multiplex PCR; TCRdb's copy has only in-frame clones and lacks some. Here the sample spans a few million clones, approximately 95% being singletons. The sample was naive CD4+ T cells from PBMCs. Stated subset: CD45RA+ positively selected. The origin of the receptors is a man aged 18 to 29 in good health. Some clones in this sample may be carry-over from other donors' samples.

In DNA form, the CDR3 reads TGCGCCAGCAGCTTGGCCGGACAGGGGGAACACTATGGCTACACCTTC. Protein sequence: CASSLAGQGEHYGYTF. The chain couples TRBV5-1 to TRBJ1-2; 10 positions match TRBD1. The germline V gene has CDR1 SGHRS and CDR2 YFSETQ. The V gene end was trimmed by 0 bases and the J gene end by 3 bases; junction bases not matched to a gene: 5. CDR3 length equals 16 residues. Supplemented by reference TRBV5-1 and TRBJ1-2, the full variable domain reads KAGVTQTPRYLIKTRGQQVTLSCSPISGHRSVSWYQQTPGQGLQFLFEYFSETQRNKGNFPGRFSGRQFSNSRSEMNVSTLELGDSALYLCASSLAGQGEHYGYTFGSGTRLTVV.

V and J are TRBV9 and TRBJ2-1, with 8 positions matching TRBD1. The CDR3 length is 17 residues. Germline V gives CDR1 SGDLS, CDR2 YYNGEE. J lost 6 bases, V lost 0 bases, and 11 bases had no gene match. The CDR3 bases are TGTGCCAGCAGCGTAGTGGGGGCAGGGGGCTTGTTCAATGAGCAGTTCTTC. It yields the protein CASSVVGAGGLFNEQFF.

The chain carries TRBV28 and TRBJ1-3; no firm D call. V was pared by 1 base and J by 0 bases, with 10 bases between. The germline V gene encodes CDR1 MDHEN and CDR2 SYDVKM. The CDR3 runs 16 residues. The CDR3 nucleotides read TGTGCCAGCAGTTTATTGGCAGTGAGCTCTGGAAACACCATATATTTT. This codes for CASSLLAVSSGNTIYF.

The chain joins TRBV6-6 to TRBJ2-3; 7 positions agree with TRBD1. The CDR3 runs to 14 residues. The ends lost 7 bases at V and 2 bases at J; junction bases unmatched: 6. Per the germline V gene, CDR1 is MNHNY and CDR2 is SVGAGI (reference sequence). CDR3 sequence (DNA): TGTGCCAGCATAGACAGGGCGTACACAGATACGCAGTATTTT. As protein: CASIDRAYTDTQYF.

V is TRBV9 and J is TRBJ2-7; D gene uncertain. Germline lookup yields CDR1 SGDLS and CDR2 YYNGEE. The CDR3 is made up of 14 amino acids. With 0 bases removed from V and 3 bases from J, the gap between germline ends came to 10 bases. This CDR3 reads CASSVGEIYYEQYF. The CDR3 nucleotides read TGTGCCAGCAGCGTAGGTGAAATCTACTACGAGCAGTACTTC. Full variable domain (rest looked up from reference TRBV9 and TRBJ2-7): DSGVTQTPKHLITATGQRVTLRCSPRSGDLSVYWYQQSLDQGLQFLIQYYNGEERAKGNILERFSAQQFPDLHSELNLSSLELGDSALYFCASSVGEIYYEQYFGPGTRLTVT.

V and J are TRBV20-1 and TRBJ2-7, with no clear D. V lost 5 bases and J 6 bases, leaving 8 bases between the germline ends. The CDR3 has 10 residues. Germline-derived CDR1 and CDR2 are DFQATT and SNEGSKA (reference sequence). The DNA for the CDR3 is TGCAGTGCTGCTAGGAGCGAGCAGTACTTC. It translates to CSAARSEQYF.

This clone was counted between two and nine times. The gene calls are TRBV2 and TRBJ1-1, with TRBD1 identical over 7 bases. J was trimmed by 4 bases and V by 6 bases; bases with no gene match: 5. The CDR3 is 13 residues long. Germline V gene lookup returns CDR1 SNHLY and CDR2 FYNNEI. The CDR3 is CASRETGPTEAFF. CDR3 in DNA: TGTGCCAGCAGAGAGACAGGGCCCACTGAAGCTTTCTTT.

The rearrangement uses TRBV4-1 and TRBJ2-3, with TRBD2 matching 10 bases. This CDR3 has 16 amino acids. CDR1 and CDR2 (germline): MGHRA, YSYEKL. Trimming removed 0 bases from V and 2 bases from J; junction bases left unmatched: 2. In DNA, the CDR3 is TGCGCCAGCAGCCAAGAGGGACTAGCGAACACAGATACGCAGTATTTT. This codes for CASSQEGLANTDTQYF.

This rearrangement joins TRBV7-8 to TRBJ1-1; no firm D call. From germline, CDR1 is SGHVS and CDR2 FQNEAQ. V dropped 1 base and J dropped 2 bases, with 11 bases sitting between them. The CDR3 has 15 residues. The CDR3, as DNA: TGTGCCAGCAGCTTAGAAAGGAGCATTAACACTGAAGCTTTCTTT. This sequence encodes CASSLERSINTEAFF.

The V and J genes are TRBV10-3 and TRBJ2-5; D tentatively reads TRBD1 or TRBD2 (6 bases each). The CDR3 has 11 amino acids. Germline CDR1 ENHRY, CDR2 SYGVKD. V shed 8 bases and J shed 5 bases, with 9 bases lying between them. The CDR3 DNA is TGTGCCATCGGGGGGCCGGAGACCCAGTACTTC. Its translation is CAIGGPETQYF.

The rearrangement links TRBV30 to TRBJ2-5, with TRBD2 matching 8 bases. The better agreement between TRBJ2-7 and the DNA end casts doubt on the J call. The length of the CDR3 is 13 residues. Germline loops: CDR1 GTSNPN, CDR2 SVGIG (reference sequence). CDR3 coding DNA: TGTGCCAAAGCGGGAGCCATGGGGGGCGAGCAGTACTTC. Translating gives CAKAGAMGGEQYF.

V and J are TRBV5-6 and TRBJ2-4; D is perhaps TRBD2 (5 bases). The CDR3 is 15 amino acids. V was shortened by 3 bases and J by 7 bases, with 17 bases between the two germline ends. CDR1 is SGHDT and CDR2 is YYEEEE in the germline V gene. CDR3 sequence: CASSSLRGSGNIQYF. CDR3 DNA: TGTGCCAGCAGCTCCCTTCGTGGGAGTGGGAACATTCAGTACTTC.

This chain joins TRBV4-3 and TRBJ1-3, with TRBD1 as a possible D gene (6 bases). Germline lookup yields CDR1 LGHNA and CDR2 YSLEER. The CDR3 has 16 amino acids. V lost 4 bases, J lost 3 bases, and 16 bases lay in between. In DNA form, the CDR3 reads TGCGCCAGCAGCCGTCTACCGGGGGCCGATGGAAACACCATATATTTT. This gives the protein CASSRLPGADGNTIYF.

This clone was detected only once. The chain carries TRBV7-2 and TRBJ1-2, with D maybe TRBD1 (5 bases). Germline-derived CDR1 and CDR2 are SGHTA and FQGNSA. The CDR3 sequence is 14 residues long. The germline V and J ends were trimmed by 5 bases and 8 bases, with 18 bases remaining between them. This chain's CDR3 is CASSPPTGSWGYTF. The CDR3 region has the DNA TGTGCCAGCAGCCCGCCCACAGGCTCTTGGGGCTACACCTTC.

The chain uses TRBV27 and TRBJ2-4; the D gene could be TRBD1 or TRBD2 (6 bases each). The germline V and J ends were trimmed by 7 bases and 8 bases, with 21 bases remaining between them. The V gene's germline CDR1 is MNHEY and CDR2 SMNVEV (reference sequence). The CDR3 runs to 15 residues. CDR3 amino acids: CASIGGWGAGDIQYF. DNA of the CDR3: TGTGCCAGCATTGGAGGATGGGGGGCTGGGGACATTCAGTACTTC.

The CDR3 DNA is TGTGCCAGTAGCCCGGGTCTAGCGGGAGGTTATGAGACCCAGTACTTC. The encoded protein is CASSPGLAGGYETQYF. The rearrangement joins TRBV19 to TRBJ2-5; 11 bases align to TRBD2. The CDR3 loop spans 16 amino acids. V was clipped by 6 bases and J by 5 bases; unmatched bases: 11. Germline-derived CDR1 and CDR2 are LNHDA and SQIVND (reference sequence). The whole variable domain, remainder taken from reference TRBV19 and TRBJ2-5, is DGGITQSPKYLFRKEGQNVTLSCEQNLNHDAMYWYRQDPGQGLRLIYYSQIVNDFQKGDIAEGYSVSREKKESFPLTVTSAQKNPTAFYLCASSPGLAGGYETQYFGPGTRLLVL.

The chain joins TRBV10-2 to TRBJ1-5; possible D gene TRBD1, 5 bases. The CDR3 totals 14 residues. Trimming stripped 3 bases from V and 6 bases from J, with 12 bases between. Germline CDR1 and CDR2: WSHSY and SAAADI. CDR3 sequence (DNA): TGCGCCAGCAGTGACAGGGTGTTGAGTCAGCCCCAGCATTTT. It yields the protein CASSDRVLSQPQHF.

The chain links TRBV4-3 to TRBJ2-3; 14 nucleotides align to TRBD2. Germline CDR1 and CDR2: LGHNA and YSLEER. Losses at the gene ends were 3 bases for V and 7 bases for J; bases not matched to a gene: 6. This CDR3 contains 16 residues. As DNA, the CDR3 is TGCGCCAGCAGCCAGGGGACTAGCGGGAGATTGAATACGCAGTATTTT. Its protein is CASSQGTSGRLNTQYF.

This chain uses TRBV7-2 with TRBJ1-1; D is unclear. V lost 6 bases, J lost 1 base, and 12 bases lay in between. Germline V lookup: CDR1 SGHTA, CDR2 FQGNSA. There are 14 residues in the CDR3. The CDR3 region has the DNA TGTGCCAGCAGGGCGGGAATTAGGAACACTGAAGCTTTCTTT. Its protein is CASRAGIRNTEAFF. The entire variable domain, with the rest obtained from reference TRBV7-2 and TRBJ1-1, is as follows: GAGVSQSPSNKVTEKGKDVELRCDPISGHTALYWYRQSLGQGLEFLIYFQGNSAPDKSGLPSDRFSAERTGGSVSTLTIQRTQQEDSAVYLCASRAGIRNTEAFFGQGTRLTVV.

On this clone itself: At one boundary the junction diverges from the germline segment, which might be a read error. The CDR3 DNA reads TGTGCCAGCACCTCGACTAGCAGAGATACGCAGTATTTT. Translation gives CASTSTSRDTQYF. V gene TRBV9 combines with J gene TRBJ2-3; 7 nucleotides match TRBD2. Germline V gene data show CDR1 as SGDLS and CDR2 as YYNGEE. The CDR3 covers 13 residues.

The CDR3 is CASSFGTAHQETQYF. The CDR3 nucleotides are TGCGCCAGCAGCTTCGGGACAGCCCACCAAGAGACCCAGTACTTC. The chain joins TRBV5-1 to TRBJ2-5, with TRBD1 matching 7 bases. Per germline, CDR1 SGHRS and CDR2 YFSETQ. This CDR3 has 15 residues. J gave up 0 bases and V 2 bases, and 4 bases lay outside the gene matches.

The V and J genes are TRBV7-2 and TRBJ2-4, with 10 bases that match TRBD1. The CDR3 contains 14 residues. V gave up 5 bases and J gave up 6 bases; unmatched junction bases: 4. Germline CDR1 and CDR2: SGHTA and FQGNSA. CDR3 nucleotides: TGTGCCAGCAGCCCGACAGGGGGCTTAAACATTCAGTACTTC. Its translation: CASSPTGGLNIQYF.

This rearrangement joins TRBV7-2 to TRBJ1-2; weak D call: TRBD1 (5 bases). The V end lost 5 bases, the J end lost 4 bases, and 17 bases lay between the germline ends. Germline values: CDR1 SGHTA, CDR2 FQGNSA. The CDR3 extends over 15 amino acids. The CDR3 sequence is CASSAQGPSSYGYTF. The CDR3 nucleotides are TGTGCCAGCAGCGCCCAGGGACCGTCGTCCTATGGCTACACCTTC.

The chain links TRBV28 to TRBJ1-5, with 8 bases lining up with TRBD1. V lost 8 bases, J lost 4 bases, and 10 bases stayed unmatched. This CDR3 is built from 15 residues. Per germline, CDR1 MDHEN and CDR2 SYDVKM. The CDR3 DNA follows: TGTGCCAGCCTGACCCGGACAGGGTCAAATCAGCCCCAGCATTTT. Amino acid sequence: CASLTRTGSNQPQHF.

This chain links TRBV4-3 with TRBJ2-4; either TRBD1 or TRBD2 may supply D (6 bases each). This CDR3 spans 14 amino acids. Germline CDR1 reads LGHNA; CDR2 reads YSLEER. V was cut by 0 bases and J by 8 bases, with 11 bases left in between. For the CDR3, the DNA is TGCGCCAGCAGCCAAGAGATAAGGGGGGACATTCAGTACTTC. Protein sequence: CASSQEIRGDIQYF.